The 17 T cell receptor beta chains below were found in one sample sequenced in a study of blood T cell repertoires in COVID-19. Assay: immunoSEQ multiplex PCR; the TCRdb copy retains only in-frame clones and omits some. The sample carries approximately 240,000 clones, 70% to 90% recorded once. Sequenced sample: PBMCs or T cells enriched from blood (not recorded which). Source of these receptors: a woman in her 50s in a cohort exposed to, infected with or recovered from COVID-19 (not recorded which).

There are a few counts of this clone. At one of its ends the junction is not consistent with the germline gene, which may arise from a read error. The chain links TRBV19 to TRBJ1-5; the match to TRBD1 covers 9 bases. CDR1 LNHDA and CDR2 SQIVND come from the germline V gene (reference sequence). This CDR3 has 14 amino acids. CDR3 bases: TGTGCCAGTAGTACTACAGGGGGCAACCAGCCCCAGCATTTT. Translation gives CASSTTGGNQPQHF.

This clone was seen a single time. The genes are TRBV7-6 and TRBJ2-1; D is perhaps TRBD2 (5 bases). CDR1 and CDR2 (germline): SGHVS, FNYEAQ. V lost 4 bases and J lost 6, with 13 bases in between. The CDR3 consists of 14 residues. CDR3 sequence: CASSSSGLLNEQFF. Here the CDR3 DNA reads TGTGCCAGCAGCTCCTCCGGACTTCTCAATGAGCAGTTCTTC.

The rearrangement links TRBV6-5 to TRBJ1-2; D not certain. Germline loops: CDR1 MNHEY, CDR2 SVGAGI. V was shortened by 4 bases and J by 5 bases, with 14 bases between the two germline ends. The CDR3 sequence is 14 residues long. CDR3 region: CASSSATALYGYTF. CDR3 coding DNA: TGTGCCAGCAGTTCCGCAACTGCATTATATGGCTACACCTTC.

This chain joins TRBV19 and TRBJ2-1, with D perhaps matching TRBD1 (6 bases). The germline V gene encodes CDR1 LNHDA and CDR2 SQIVND (reference sequence). The CDR3 consists of 16 residues. V lost 4 bases to trimming and J lost 6 bases, with 19 bases between them. The CDR3 spells CASSNQAGVRGNEQFF. In DNA form, the CDR3 reads TGTGCCAGTAGTAACCAGGCAGGGGTTAGGGGCAATGAGCAGTTCTTC.

This clone was seen once. This sequence joins TRBV4-3 and TRBJ2-3; 7 bases are shared with TRBD2. CDR3 size: 14 residues. Germline V gene lookup returns CDR1 LGHNA and CDR2 YSLEER. Trimming at V came to 3 bases and at J to 6 bases, leaving 6 bases not matched to a gene. Written as DNA, the CDR3 is TGCGCCAGCAGCCAGAACGGGGGGATCGATACGCAGTATTTT. Its protein product is CASSQNGGIDTQYF.

The chain carries TRBV2 and TRBJ2-5; unclear D gene. V was shortened by 6 bases and J by 0 bases, with 5 bases between the two germline ends. The V gene's germline CDR1 is SNHLY and CDR2 FYNNEI. This CDR3 contains 12 residues. In DNA, the CDR3 is TGTGCCAGCAGCCTATACCAAGAGACCCAGTACTTC. This translates into CASSLYQETQYF.

This clone is a singleton in its sample. This chain connects TRBV2 to TRBJ1-4; D gene unclear. Germline values: CDR1 SNHLY, CDR2 FYNNEI. The V end lost 6 bases, the J end lost 7 bases, and 12 bases lay between the germline ends. This CDR3 contains 13 residues. CDR3 residues: CASSGRSGEKLFF. CDR3 nucleotide sequence: TGTGCCAGCAGCGGTCGGTCGGGTGAAAAACTGTTTTTT.

The CDR3 nucleotides are TGTGCCAGCAGCTCAACGGTAGGGGATCAGCCCCAGCATTTT. This codes for CASSSTVGDQPQHF. The chain uses TRBV7-9 and TRBJ1-5; D is perhaps TRBD1 (5 bases). There are 14 residues in the CDR3. Germline-derived CDR1 and CDR2 are SEHNR and FQNEAQ (reference sequence). V was trimmed by 4 bases and J by 5 bases, leaving 12 bases between them.

The chain is built from TRBV6-6 and TRBJ1-2, with a possible D match to TRBD1 (6 bases). This CDR3 is built from 13 residues. Germline V gene data show CDR1 as MNHNY and CDR2 as SVGAGI (reference sequence). Between the trimmed V and J ends, which lost 7 bases and 4 bases, there was a span of 13 bases. CDR3 DNA: TGTGCCAGCAACGCAGGGGCTATCTATGGCTACACCTTC. Encoded protein: CASNAGAIYGYTF.

The rearrangement joins TRBV12-3 or TRBV12-4 to TRBJ2-5; 9 nucleotides match TRBD2. CDR3 length: 13 residues. Unmatched junction bases numbered 1, after V lost 1 base and J lost 7 bases. In nucleotides, the CDR3 is TGTGCCAGCAGTTTAGGAGCGGGGGGGACCCAGTACTTC. This sequence encodes CASSLGAGGTQYF.

The V call is TRBV28, the J call TRBJ2-7; no clear D. This CDR3 region has 13 residues. Between the trimmed V and J ends, which lost 2 bases and 3 bases, there was a span of 8 bases. Per germline, CDR1 MDHEN and CDR2 SYDVKM. CDR3 sequence (DNA): TGTGCCAGCAGTTTAACAGCAGTCTACGAGCAGTACTTC. This codes for CASSLTAVYEQYF.

The gene calls are TRBV7-3 and TRBJ2-3, with TRBD2 identical over 9 bases. Looked up from germline, CDR1 is SGHTA and CDR2 is FQGTGA. The V segment lost 3 bases and the J segment 5 bases; nucleotides outside the gene matches: 0. The CDR3 contains 13 residues. CDR3 coding DNA: TGTGCCAGCAGCTTGCGGGAGGGAGATACGCAGTATTTT. It encodes CASSLREGDTQYF.

The chain couples TRBV28 to TRBJ1-2, with TRBD1 identical over 7 bases. The CDR3 is made up of 13 amino acids. Trimming cost V 6 bases and J 5 bases; bases outside gene matches: 6. CDR1 is MDHEN and CDR2 is SYDVKM in the germline V gene. The CDR3 here is CASRGRQGYGYTF. In DNA form, the CDR3 reads TGTGCCAGCAGGGGGCGACAGGGATATGGCTACACCTTC.

The sample holds one count of this clone. The CDR3 is CSALRGEQYF. CDR3 bases: TGCAGCGCCCTTCGGGGCGAGCAGTACTTC. The chain uses TRBV29-1 and TRBJ2-7, with a tentative D call TRBD2 (5 bases). This CDR3 is 10 amino acids long. V was shortened by 7 bases and J by 6 bases, with 10 bases between the two germline ends. Germline CDR1 reads SQVTM; CDR2 reads ANQGSEA.

The rearrangement uses TRBV5-1 and TRBJ2-7; 8 bases are a match to TRBD1. This CDR3 region has 14 residues. Germline lookup yields CDR1 SGHRS and CDR2 YFSETQ. Trimming cost V 4 bases and J 3 bases; bases outside gene matches: 6. This chain's CDR3 is CASSPGQGVYEQYF. CDR3 in DNA: TGCGCCAGCAGCCCAGGACAGGGAGTCTACGAGCAGTACTTC.

The chain joins TRBV30 to TRBJ1-2; 8 bases map to TRBD1. With V trimmed by 1 base and J by 1 base, 5 bases remained unmatched. CDR1 GTSNPN and CDR2 SVGIG come from the germline V gene (reference sequence). The CDR3 runs to 15 residues. CDR3 DNA sequence: TGTGCCTGGAGTGCCAGGGGGCTTCATAACTATGGCTACACCTTC. Translated: CAWSARGLHNYGYTF.

This clone was detected only a few times. The chain is built from TRBV24-1 and TRBJ1-5, with D perhaps TRBD1 (5 bases). This CDR3 region has 13 residues. V was shortened by 1 base and J by 6 bases, with 6 bases between the two germline ends. From germline, CDR1 is KGHDR and CDR2 SFDVKD. The CDR3 bases are TGTGCCACCAGTGATTTAGGGGTTCAGCCCCAGCATTTT. Translation: CATSDLGVQPQHF.